A single sample gave rise to the 27 T cell receptor beta chains below, sequenced in a study of technical replicates of blood from a few donors. Data came from immunoSEQ multiplex PCR; TCRdb stores just in-frame clones and leaves some out. The sample lists 65,000 to 95,000 clones, 98% occurring once. The sample was T cells isolated from PBMCs. Receptors originate from a human donor in good health.

The V gene is TRBV9, the J gene TRBJ2-7; weak D call: TRBD2 (6 bases). The ends were cut back, 3 bases at V and 5 bases at J, with 15 bases in the middle. This CDR3 contains 14 residues. Looked up from germline, CDR1 is SGDLS and CDR2 is YYNGEE. The CDR3 is CASSAHDGGDEQYF. CDR3 bases: TGTGCCAGCAGCGCTCACGATGGAGGGGACGAGCAGTACTTC.

This clone has a single count. This chain joins TRBV7-2 and TRBJ1-1; TRBD1 is a possible D gene (6 bases). The length of the CDR3 is 15 residues. Between the trimmed V and J ends, which lost 5 bases and 8 bases, there was a span of 21 bases. Germline V gene lookup returns CDR1 SGHTA and CDR2 FQGNSA. CDR3 residues: CASSATITRGGEAFF. The CDR3 region has the DNA TGTGCCAGCAGCGCTACAATTACCAGGGGAGGGGAAGCTTTCTTT.

The chain carries TRBV27 and TRBJ2-7; 10 bases are a match to TRBD1. Germline values: CDR1 MNHEY, CDR2 SMNVEV (reference sequence). Losses at the gene ends were 5 bases for V and 2 bases for J; bases not matched to a gene: 6. The CDR3 has 15 amino acids. This CDR3 is CASSGPGTGAYEQYF. CDR3 sequence (DNA): TGTGCCAGCAGTGGACCCGGGACAGGGGCCTACGAGCAGTACTTC.

The CDR3: CASSYSRWLSGNTIYF. The CDR3 bases are TGTGCCAGCAGTTACTCGAGGTGGCTCTCTGGAAACACCATATATTTT. The genes are TRBV6-6 and TRBJ1-3; unclear D gene. The V end lost 0 bases, the J end lost 0 bases, and 9 bases lay between the germline ends. Germline V gene lookup returns CDR1 MNHNY and CDR2 SVGAGI (reference sequence). This CDR3 is 16 amino acids long.

This clone was counted once. The chain carries TRBV6-6 and TRBJ2-7, with TRBD2 identical over 10 bases. This CDR3 is 14 amino acids long. The germline V gene has CDR1 MNHNY and CDR2 SVGAGI (reference sequence). J lost 2 bases, V lost 5 bases, and 3 bases had no gene match. This CDR3 reads CASSLAGVAYEQYF. In DNA, the CDR3 is TGTGCCAGCAGTCTAGCGGGGGTGGCCTACGAGCAGTACTTC.

The genes are TRBV7-9 and TRBJ2-1; D ambiguous. The V end lost 1 base, the J end lost 7 bases, and 8 bases lay between the germline ends. This CDR3 is 13 amino acids long. The V gene's germline CDR1 is SEHNR and CDR2 FQNEAQ (reference sequence). In DNA form, the CDR3 reads TGTGCCAGCAGCTTAGTAGGAGATAATGAGCAGTTCTTC. Protein: CASSLVGDNEQFF.

The rearrangement joins TRBV30 to TRBJ1-2; the match to TRBD1 covers 7 bases. V lost 0 bases, J lost 5 bases, and 3 bases stayed unmatched. The V gene's germline CDR1 is GTSNPN and CDR2 SVGIG (reference sequence). The CDR3 is 13 residues long. CDR3 region: CAWSVRTGYGYTF. Written as DNA, the CDR3 is TGTGCCTGGAGTGTTAGGACAGGATATGGCTACACCTTC.

The chain joins TRBV10-3 to TRBJ2-3; 8 bases agree with TRBD2. This CDR3 contains 16 residues. CDR1 and CDR2 (germline): ENHRY, SYGVKD. Losses at the gene ends were 7 bases for V and 0 bases for J; bases not matched to a gene: 9. The CDR3: CAITEQRGTSTDTQYF. The CDR3 region has the DNA TGTGCCATCACCGAACAGCGGGGGACTAGCACAGATACGCAGTATTTT.

This chain connects TRBV2 to TRBJ1-1, with 7 positions matching TRBD1. This CDR3 spans 15 amino acids. Unmatched junction bases numbered 11, after V lost 6 bases and J lost 4 bases. CDR1 is SNHLY, CDR2 FYNNEI, per germline. The CDR3 DNA sequence: TGTGCCAGCAGCTTGACAGGGAAGGGGTCCACTGAAGCTTTCTTT. It is translated as CASSLTGKGSTEAFF.

This clone came up a few times. The chain joins TRBV7-9 to TRBJ1-1; possible D gene TRBD1, 6 bases. This CDR3 comprises 13 residues. V lost 5 bases and J 2 bases, leaving 9 bases between the germline ends. Germline V gene lookup returns CDR1 SEHNR and CDR2 FQNEAQ (reference sequence). CDR3 residues: CASSGTPNTEAFF. The DNA for the CDR3 is TGTGCCAGCAGCGGGACACCAAACACTGAAGCTTTCTTT.

The chain recombines TRBV15 with TRBJ1-4; 9 bases map to TRBD1. The CDR3 length is 16 residues. Germline V lookup: CDR1 LNHNV, CDR2 YYDKDF (reference sequence). The V and J ends lost 4 bases and 8 bases, in that order; junction bases with no gene match: 11. The CDR3 DNA reads TGTGCCACCAGCAAGGCCACAGGGGGCCAGCGCGAAAAACTGTTTTTT. Protein sequence: CATSKATGGQREKLFF.

This chain connects TRBV5-1 to TRBJ1-1; tentatively, D is TRBD1 (5 bases). The ends were cut back, 0 bases at V and 4 bases at J, with 10 bases in the middle. The CDR3 runs to 14 residues. Germline loops: CDR1 SGHRS, CDR2 YFSETQ. The CDR3 bases are TGCGCCAGCAGCTTGGTGGGGGGAGGCACTGAAGCTTTCTTT. Amino acids: CASSLVGGGTEAFF.

This clone was seen just once. The CDR3 nucleotides are TGTGCCAGCAGGTTGTCGTTCTATAGCAATCAGCCCCAGCATTTT. This codes for CASRLSFYSNQPQHF. J is TRBJ1-5 and V is TRBV2; no firm D call. The V gene lost 6 bases and the J gene lost 0 bases, with 12 bases spanning the gap. Germline loops: CDR1 SNHLY, CDR2 FYNNEI. The CDR3 is 15 residues long.

The gene calls are TRBV6-5 and TRBJ1-2; perhaps TRBD1 as D (5 bases). Looked up from germline, CDR1 is MNHEY and CDR2 is SVGAGI. The V end lost 0 bases, the J end lost 4 bases, and 15 bases lay between the germline ends. This CDR3 spans 16 amino acids. The CDR3 spells CASSYSLGRGTYGYTF. The CDR3 DNA reads TGTGCCAGCAGTTACTCGTTAGGGCGGGGGACCTATGGCTACACCTTC.

The V gene is TRBV28, the J gene TRBJ1-2, with D unresolved. Germline values: CDR1 MDHEN, CDR2 SYDVKM. V was pared by 4 bases and J by 4 bases, with 10 bases between. This CDR3 contains 13 residues. Written as DNA, the CDR3 is TGTGCCAGCAGTTCGGGTCAACCCTATGGCTACACCTTC. It yields the protein CASSSGQPYGYTF.

This clone was counted a single time. This chain uses TRBV15 with TRBJ1-2, with TRBD1 matching over 7 bases. V lost 2 bases, J lost 3 bases, and 6 bases stayed unmatched. Germline V gives CDR1 LNHNV, CDR2 YYDKDF (reference sequence). The CDR3 is 15 amino acids. The CDR3 bases are TGTGCCACCAGCAGATCCGGACAGGATTACTATGGCTACACCTTC. It codes for CATSRSGQDYYGYTF. Combining the CDR3 with reference TRBV15 and TRBJ1-2 gives the whole variable domain DAMVIQNPRYQVTQFGKPVTLSCSQTLNHNVMYWYQQKSSQAPKLLFHYYDKDFNNEADTPDNFQSRRPNTSFCFLDIRSPGLGDTAMYLCATSRSGQDYYGYTFGSGTRLTVV.

DNA of the CDR3: TGTGCCAGCAGTTTAGGTGCGAGCTCCTACGAGCAGTACTTC. This translates into CASSLGASSYEQYF. The rearrangement joins TRBV28 to TRBJ2-7; D unclear. From germline, CDR1 is MDHEN and CDR2 SYDVKM. This CDR3 is 14 amino acids long. V lost 2 bases, J lost 0 bases, and 8 bases lay in between.

This chain joins TRBV27 and TRBJ2-3; the match to TRBD2 covers 7 bases. V lost 3 bases and J lost 1; bases outside the gene matches: 7. Germline V gives CDR1 MNHEY, CDR2 SMNVEV (reference sequence). There are 16 residues in the CDR3. The CDR3 spells CASSFNSGFGTDTQYF. For the CDR3, the DNA is TGTGCCAGCAGTTTTAATAGCGGGTTTGGCACAGATACGCAGTATTTT.

This sequence joins TRBV2 and TRBJ2-3; 9 nucleotides align to TRBD2. The CDR3 runs 14 residues. Losses at the gene ends were 8 bases for V and 2 bases for J; bases not matched to a gene: 5. Germline CDR1 SNHLY, CDR2 FYNNEI. The CDR3 coding sequence is TGTGCCAGCTTAGCGGGGGATTTCACAGATACGCAGTATTTT. It codes for CASLAGDFTDTQYF. Variable domain in full (rest from reference TRBV2 and TRBJ2-3): EPEVTQTPSHQVTQMGQEVILRCVPISNHLYFYWYRQILGQKVEFLVSFYNNEISEKSEIFDDQFSVERPDGSNFTLKIRSTKLEDSAMYFCASLAGDFTDTQYFGPGTRLTVL.

This rearrangement joins TRBV5-1 to TRBJ2-6; D may be TRBD1 (6 bases). The length of the CDR3 is 16 residues. The germline V gene encodes CDR1 SGHRS and CDR2 YFSETQ. The V and J ends lost 0 bases and 4 bases respectively, with 11 bases between them. The CDR3 DNA sequence: TGCGCCAGCAGCTTGGGTGGGGGCGAAGGGGCCAACGTCCTGACTTTC. It is translated as CASSLGGGEGANVLTF. Full variable domain (missing parts from reference TRBV5-1 and TRBJ2-6): KAGVTQTPRYLIKTRGQQVTLSCSPISGHRSVSWYQQTPGQGLQFLFEYFSETQRNKGNFPGRFSGRQFSNSRSEMNVSTLELGDSALYLCASSLGGGEGANVLTFGAGSRLTVL.

J is TRBJ1-1 and V is TRBV11-2; D possibly corresponds to TRBD1 (6 bases). Trimming left V 3 bases short and J 7 bases short, with 18 bases between. The CDR3 runs 15 residues. In germline, CDR1 is SGHAT, CDR2 FQNNGV. For the CDR3, the DNA is TGTGCCAGCAGCTTGACCAGGACAGCCTTACATGAAGCTTTCTTT. Residues: CASSLTRTALHEAFF.

V gene TRBV6-5 combines with J gene TRBJ1-2; 7 positions agree with TRBD1. The CDR3 runs to 14 residues. The J segment lost 6 bases and the V segment lost 6 bases, leaving 10 bases of the junction unmatched. In germline, CDR1 is MNHEY, CDR2 SVGAGI. The CDR3 DNA reads TGTGCCAGCAGCCAACACAGGACAGGAGATGGCTACACCTTC. Its protein is CASSQHRTGDGYTF.

The CDR3 sequence: CASSFSSGMFQETQYF. The CDR3 DNA reads TGTGCCAGCAGTTTTTCCAGCGGGATGTTTCAGGAGACCCAGTACTTC. The chain joins TRBV28 to TRBJ2-5; TRBD2 matches at 7 bases. The CDR3 has 16 amino acids. Germline CDR1 is MDHEN and CDR2 is SYDVKM. The V segment lost 3 bases and the J segment 5 bases; nucleotides outside the gene matches: 12.

This clone appeared a single time. The chain has TRBV10-1 and TRBJ1-5; D might be TRBD1 (5 bases). V lost 4 bases and J lost 6, with 16 bases in between. Looked up from germline, CDR1 is WNHNN and CDR2 is SYGVQD (reference sequence). This CDR3 is built from 15 residues. CDR3 amino acids: CASSASGTSGQPQHF. The CDR3 DNA reads TGCGCCAGCAGTGCTTCCGGGACTAGCGGTCAGCCCCAGCATTTT.

J is TRBJ1-2 and V is TRBV4-1; D is unclear. Deletions cut 1 base from V and 5 bases from J, with 17 bases between. This CDR3 spans 16 amino acids. Germline values: CDR1 MGHRA, CDR2 YSYEKL. CDR3 sequence reads: CASSQASRMRLYGYTF. CDR3 sequence (DNA): TGCGCCAGCAGCCAAGCCTCCCGAATGAGGCTTTATGGCTACACCTTC.

The CDR3: CASSPQKAGGSPLHF. The DNA for the CDR3 is TGTGCCAGCTCACCACAAAAGGCTGGAGGTTCACCCCTCCACTTT. The chain links TRBV18 to TRBJ1-6, with D uncertain. Trimming left V 1 base short and J 9 bases short, with 13 bases between. This CDR3 is built from 15 residues. Germline-derived CDR1 and CDR2 are KGHSH and LQKENI.

The rearrangement links TRBV14 to TRBJ1-4; D call uncertain. V dropped 0 bases and J dropped 0 bases, with 5 bases sitting between them. This CDR3 has 15 residues. The germline V gene encodes CDR1 SGHDN and CDR2 FVKESK. The CDR3 sequence: CASSQEYTTNEKLFF. The CDR3 DNA is TGTGCCAGCAGCCAAGAATACACAACTAATGAAAAACTGTTTTTT. The full variable domain, with the rest looked up from reference TRBV14 and TRBJ1-4, is EAGVTQFPSHSVIEKGQTVTLRCDPISGHDNLYWYRRVMGKEIKFLLHFVKESKQDESGMPNNRFLAERTGGTYSTLKVQPAELEDSGVYFCASSQEYTTNEKLFFGSGTQLSVL.